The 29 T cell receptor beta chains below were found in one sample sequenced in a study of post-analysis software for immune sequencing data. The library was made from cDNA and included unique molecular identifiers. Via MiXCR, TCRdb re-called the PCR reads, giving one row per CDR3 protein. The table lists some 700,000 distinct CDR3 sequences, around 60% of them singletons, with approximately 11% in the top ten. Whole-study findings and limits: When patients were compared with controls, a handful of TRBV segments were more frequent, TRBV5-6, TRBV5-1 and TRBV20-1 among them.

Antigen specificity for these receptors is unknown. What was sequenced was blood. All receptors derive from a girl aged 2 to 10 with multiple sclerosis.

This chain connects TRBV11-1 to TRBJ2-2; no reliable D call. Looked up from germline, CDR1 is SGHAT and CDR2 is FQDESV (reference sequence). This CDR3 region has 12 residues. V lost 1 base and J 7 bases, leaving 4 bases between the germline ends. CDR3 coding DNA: TGTGCCAGCAGCTTAGATGTCGGGGAGCTGTTTTTT. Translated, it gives CASSLDVGELFF.

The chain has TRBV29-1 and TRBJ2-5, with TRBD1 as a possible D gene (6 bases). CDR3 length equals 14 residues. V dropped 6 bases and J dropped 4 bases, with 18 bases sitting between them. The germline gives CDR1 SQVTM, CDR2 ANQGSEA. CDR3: CSVKQGTHRETQYF. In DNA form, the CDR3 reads TGCAGCGTCAAACAGGGCACCCATCGAGAGACCCAGTACTTC.

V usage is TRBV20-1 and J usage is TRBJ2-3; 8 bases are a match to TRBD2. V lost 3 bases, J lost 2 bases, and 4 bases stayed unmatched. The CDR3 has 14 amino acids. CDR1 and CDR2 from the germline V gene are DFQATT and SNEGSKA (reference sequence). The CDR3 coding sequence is TGCAGTGCTAGCGGGGGGGCCCCCACAGATACGCAGTATTTT. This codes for CSASGGAPTDTQYF.

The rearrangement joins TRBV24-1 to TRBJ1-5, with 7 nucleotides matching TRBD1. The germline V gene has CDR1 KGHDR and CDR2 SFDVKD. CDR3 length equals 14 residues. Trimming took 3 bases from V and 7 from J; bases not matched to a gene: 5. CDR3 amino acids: CATSDADRYQPQHF. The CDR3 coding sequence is TGTGCCACCAGTGATGCGGACAGGTACCAGCCCCAGCATTTT.

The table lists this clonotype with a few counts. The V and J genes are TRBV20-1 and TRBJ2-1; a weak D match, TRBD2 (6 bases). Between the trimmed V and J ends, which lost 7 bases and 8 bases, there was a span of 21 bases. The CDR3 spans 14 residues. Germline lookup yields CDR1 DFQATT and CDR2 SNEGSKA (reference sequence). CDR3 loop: CSVNPLGGGHEQFF. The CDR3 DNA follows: TGCAGTGTAAACCCGTTGGGAGGCGGCCATGAGCAGTTCTTC.

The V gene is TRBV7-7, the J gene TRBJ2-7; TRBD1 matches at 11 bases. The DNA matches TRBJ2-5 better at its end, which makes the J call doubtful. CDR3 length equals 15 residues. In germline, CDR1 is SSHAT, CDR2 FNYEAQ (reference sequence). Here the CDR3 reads CASSPGGTGGETQYF. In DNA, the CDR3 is TGTGCCAGCAGCCCCGGCGGGACAGGGGGAGAGACCCAGTACTTC.

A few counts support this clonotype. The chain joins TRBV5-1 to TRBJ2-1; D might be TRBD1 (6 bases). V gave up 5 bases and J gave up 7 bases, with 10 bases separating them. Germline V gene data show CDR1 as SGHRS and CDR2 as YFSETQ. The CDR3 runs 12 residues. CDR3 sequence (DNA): TGCGCCAGCAGGTCACAGGGAAATGAGCAGTTCTTC. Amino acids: CASRSQGNEQFF. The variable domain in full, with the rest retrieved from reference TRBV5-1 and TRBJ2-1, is KAGVTQTPRYLIKTRGQQVTLSCSPISGHRSVSWYQQTPGQGLQFLFEYFSETQRNKGNFPGRFSGRQFSNSRSEMNVSTLELGDSALYLCASRSQGNEQFFGPGTRLTVL.

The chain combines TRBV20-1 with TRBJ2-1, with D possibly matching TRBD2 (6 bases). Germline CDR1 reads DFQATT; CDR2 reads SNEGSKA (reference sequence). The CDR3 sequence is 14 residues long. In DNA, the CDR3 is TGCAATGCCCGATTGATGGGACTGGGGAATGAGCAGTTCTTC. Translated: CNARLMGLGNEQFF.

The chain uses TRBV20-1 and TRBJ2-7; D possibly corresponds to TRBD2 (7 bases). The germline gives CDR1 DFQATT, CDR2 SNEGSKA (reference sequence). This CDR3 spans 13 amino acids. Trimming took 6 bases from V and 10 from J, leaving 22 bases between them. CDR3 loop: CSAPAGRGTIQYF. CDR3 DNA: TGCAGTGCCCCTGCAGGGAGGGGGACAATCCAGTACTTC.

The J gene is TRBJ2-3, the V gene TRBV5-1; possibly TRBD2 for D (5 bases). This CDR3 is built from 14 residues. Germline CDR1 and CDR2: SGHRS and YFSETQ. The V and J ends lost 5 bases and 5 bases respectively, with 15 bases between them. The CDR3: CASSPQQEGDTQYF. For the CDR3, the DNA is TGCGCCAGCAGTCCCCAGCAAGAGGGAGATACGCAGTATTTT. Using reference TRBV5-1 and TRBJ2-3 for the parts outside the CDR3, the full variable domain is KAGVTQTPRYLIKTRGQQVTLSCSPISGHRSVSWYQQTPGQGLQFLFEYFSETQRNKGNFPGRFSGRQFSNSRSEMNVSTLELGDSALYLCASSPQQEGDTQYFGPGTRLTVL.

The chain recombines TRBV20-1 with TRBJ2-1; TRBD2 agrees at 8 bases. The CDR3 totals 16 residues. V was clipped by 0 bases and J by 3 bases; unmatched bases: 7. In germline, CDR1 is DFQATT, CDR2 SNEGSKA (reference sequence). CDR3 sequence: CSAREPGLGGYNEQFF. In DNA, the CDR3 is TGCAGTGCTAGAGAACCGGGACTAGGGGGCTACAATGAGCAGTTCTTC.

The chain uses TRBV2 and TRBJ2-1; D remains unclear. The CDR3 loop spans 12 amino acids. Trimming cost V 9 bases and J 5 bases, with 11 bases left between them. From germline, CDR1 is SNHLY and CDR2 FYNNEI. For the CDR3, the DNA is TGTGCCAGGGGATCTCACGACAATGAGCAGTTCTTC. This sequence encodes CARGSHDNEQFF.

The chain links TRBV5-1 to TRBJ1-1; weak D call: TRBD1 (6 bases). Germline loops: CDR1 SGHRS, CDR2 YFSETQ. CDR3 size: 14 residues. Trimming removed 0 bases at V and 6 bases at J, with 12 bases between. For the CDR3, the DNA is TGCGCCAGCAGCTTGGTGGGTTCAGGGGCTGAAGCTTTCTTT. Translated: CASSLVGSGAEAFF.

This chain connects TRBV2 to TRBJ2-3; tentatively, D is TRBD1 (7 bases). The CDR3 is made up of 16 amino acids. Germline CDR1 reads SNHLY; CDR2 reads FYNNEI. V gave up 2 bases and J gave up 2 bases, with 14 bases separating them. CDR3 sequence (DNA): TGTGCCAGCAGTGAACGGAGGGACAGCATCACAGATACGCAGTATTTT. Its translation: CASSERRDSITDTQYF.

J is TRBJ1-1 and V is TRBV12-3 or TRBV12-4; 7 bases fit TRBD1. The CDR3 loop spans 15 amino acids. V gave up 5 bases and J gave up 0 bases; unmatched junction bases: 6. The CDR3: CASSPRTGLNTEAFF. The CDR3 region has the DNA TGTGCCAGCAGTCCTCGGACAGGTTTGAACACTGAAGCTTTCTTT.

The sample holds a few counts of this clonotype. The CDR3 protein is CASSQVTGNGRGYQETQYF. In nucleotides, the CDR3 is TGCGCCAGCAGCCAGGTCACAGGGAACGGGAGGGGGTACCAAGAGACCCAGTACTTC. The chain couples TRBV4-1 to TRBJ2-5; 8 bases map to TRBD2. The CDR3 loop spans 19 amino acids. With V trimmed by 3 bases and J by 0 bases, 15 bases remained unmatched. Germline V gene sequence: CDR1 MGHRA, CDR2 YSYEKL.

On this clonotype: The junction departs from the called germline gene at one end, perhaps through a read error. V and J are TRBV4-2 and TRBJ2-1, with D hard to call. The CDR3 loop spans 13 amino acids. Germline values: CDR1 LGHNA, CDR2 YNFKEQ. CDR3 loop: CAGSHERPNEQFF. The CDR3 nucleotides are TGTGCCGGCAGCCATGAGAGGCCTAATGAGCAGTTCTTC.

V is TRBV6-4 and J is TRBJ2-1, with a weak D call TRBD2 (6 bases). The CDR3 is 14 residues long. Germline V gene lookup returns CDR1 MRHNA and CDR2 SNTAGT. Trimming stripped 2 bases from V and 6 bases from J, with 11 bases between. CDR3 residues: CASSDLGGFNEQFF. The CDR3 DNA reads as TGTGCCAGCAGTGACCTGGGGGGTTTCAATGAGCAGTTCTTC.

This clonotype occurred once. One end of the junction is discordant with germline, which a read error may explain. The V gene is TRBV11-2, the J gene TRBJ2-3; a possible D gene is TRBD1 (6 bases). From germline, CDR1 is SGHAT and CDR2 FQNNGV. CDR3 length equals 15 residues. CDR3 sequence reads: CASSLRGYATDTRYF. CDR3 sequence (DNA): TGTGCCAGCAGCTTAAGGGGGTATGCCACAGATACGCGGTATTTT.

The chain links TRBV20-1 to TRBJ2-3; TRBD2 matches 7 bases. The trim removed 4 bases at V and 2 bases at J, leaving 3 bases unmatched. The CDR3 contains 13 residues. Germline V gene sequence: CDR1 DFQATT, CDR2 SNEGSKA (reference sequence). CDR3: CSATSGVTDTQYF. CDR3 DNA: TGCAGTGCTACCAGCGGGGTCACAGATACGCAGTATTTT.

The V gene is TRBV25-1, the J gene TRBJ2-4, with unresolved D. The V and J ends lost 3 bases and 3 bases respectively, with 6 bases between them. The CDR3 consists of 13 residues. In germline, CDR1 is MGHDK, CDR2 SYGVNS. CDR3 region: CASSEAGKNIQYF. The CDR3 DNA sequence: TGTGCCAGCAGTGAGGCCGGCAAAAACATTCAGTACTTC. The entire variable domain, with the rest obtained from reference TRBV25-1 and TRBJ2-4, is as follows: EADIYQTPRYLVIGTGKKITLECSQTMGHDKMYWYQQDPGMELHLIHYSYGVNSTEKGDLSSESTVSRIRTEHFPLTLESARPSHTSQYLCASSEAGKNIQYFGAGTRLSVL.

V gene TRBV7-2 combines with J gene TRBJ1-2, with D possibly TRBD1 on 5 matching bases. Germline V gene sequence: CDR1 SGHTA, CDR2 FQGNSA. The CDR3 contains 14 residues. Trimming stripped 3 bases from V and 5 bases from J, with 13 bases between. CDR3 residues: CASSFLQENYGYTF. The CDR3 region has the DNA TGTGCCAGCAGCTTTCTACAGGAGAATTATGGCTACACCTTC.

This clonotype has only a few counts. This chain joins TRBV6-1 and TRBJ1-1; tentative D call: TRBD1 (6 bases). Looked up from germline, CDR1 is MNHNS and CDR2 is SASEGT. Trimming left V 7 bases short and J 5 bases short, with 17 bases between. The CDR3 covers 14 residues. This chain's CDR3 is CASTRTVSETEAFF. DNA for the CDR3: TGTGCCAGCACTAGGACAGTAAGTGAGACTGAAGCTTTCTTT.

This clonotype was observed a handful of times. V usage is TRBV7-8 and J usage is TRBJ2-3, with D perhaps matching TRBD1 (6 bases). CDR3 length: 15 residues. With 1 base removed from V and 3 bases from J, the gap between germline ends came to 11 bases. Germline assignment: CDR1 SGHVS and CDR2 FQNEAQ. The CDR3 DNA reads TGTGCCAGCAGCTTAGACAGGGAAGCAACAGATACGCAGTATTTT. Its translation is CASSLDREATDTQYF.

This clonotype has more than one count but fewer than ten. CDR3 residues: CATSRTSEPTDTQYF. The CDR3 nucleotides are TGTGCCACCAGCAGAACTAGCGAGCCCACAGATACGCAGTATTTT. The gene calls are TRBV15 and TRBJ2-3; 7 positions agree with TRBD2. Looked up from germline, CDR1 is LNHNV and CDR2 is YYDKDF (reference sequence). J lost 2 bases, V lost 2 bases, and 4 bases had no gene match. The CDR3 spans 15 residues.

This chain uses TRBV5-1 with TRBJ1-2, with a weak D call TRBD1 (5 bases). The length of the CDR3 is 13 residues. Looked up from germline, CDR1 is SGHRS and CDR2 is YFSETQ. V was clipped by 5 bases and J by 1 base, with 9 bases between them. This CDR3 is CASRRQYNYGYTF. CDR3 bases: TGCGCCAGCAGGAGACAGTATAACTATGGCTACACCTTC.

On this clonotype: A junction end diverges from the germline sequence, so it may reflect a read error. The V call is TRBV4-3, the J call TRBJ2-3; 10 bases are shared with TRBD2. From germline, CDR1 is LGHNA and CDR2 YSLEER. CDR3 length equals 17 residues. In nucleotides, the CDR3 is TGCGCCAGCAGCCAACGGCTAGCGGGGGTGAGCACAGATACGCGGTATTTT. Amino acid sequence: CASSQRLAGVSTDTRYF.

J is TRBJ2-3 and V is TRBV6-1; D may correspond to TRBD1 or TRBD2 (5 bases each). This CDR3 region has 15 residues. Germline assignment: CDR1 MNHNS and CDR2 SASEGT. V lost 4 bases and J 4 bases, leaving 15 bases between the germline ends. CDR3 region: CASSVVWDRPDTQYF. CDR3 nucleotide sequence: TGTGCCAGCAGTGTTGTCTGGGACCGCCCAGATACGCAGTATTTT.

The CDR3 nucleotides are TGTGCCAGCAGTTTAGTGGACAGGGGCTTACAAGAGACCCAGTACTTC. Translated, it gives CASSLVDRGLQETQYF. The chain links TRBV12-3 or TRBV12-4 to TRBJ2-5; 9 nucleotides match TRBD1. The CDR3 spans 16 residues. The V gene end was trimmed by 1 base and the J gene end by 2 bases; junction bases not matched to a gene: 5.